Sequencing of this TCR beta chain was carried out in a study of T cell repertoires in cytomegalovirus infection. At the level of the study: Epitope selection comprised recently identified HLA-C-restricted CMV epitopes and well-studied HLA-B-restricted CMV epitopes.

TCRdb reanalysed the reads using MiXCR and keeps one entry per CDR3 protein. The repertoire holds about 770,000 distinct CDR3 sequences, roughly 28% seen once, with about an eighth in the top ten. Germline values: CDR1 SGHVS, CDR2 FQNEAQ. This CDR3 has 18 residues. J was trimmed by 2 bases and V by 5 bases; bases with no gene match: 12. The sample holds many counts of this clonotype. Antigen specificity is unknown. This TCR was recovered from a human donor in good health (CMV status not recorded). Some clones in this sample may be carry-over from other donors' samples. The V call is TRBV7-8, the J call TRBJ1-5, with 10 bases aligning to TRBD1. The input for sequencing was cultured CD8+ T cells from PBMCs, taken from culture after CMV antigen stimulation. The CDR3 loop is CASSQDRGLDNRNQPQHF. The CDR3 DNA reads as TGTGCCAGCAGCCAAGACAGGGGGCTTGATAATCGCAATCAGCCCCAGCATTTT.